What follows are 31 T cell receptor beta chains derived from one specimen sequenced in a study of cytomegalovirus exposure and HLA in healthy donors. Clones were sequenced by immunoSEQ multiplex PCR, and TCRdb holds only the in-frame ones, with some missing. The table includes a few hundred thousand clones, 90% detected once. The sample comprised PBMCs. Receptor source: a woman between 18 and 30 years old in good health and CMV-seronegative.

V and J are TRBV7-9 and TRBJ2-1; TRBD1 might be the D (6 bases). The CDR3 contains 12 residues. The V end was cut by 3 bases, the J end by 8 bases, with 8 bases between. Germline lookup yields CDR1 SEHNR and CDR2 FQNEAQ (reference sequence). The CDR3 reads CASSFSGDEQFF. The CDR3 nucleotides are TGTGCCAGCAGCTTCTCAGGGGATGAGCAGTTCTTC.

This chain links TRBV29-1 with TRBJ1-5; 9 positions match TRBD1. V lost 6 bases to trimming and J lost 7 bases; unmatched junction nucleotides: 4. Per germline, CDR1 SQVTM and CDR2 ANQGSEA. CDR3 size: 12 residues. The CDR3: CSVRQGDQPQHF. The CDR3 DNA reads TGCAGCGTGCGACAGGGGGACCAGCCCCAGCATTTT.

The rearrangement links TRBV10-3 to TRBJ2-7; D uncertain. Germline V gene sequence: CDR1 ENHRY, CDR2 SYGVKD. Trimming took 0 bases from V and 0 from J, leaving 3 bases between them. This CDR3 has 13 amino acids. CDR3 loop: CAISESSSYEQYV. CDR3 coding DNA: TGTGCCATCAGTGAGTCTAGCTCCTACGAGCAGTACGTC.

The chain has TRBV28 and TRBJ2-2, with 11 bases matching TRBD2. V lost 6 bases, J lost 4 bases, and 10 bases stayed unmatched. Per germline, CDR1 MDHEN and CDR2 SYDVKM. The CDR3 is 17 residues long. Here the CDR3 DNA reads TGTGCCAGCAGCTACCGACTAGCGGGGTCCCCCACCGGGGAGCTGTTTTTT. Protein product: CASSYRLAGSPTGELFF.

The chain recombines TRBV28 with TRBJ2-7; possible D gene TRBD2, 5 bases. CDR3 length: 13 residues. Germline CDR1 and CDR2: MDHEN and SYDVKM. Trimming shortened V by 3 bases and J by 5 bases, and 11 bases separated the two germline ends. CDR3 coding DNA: TGTGCCAGCAGTTTTCGGGTGGGAGACGAGCAGTACGTC. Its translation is CASSFRVGDEQYV.

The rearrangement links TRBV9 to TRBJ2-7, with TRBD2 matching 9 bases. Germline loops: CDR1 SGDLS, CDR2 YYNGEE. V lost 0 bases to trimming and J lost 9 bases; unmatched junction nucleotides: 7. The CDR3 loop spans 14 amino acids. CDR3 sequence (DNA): TGTGCCAGCAGCGTAGGCGGGGGGGCCGAGGTGCAGTACTTC. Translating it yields CASSVGGGAEVQYF.

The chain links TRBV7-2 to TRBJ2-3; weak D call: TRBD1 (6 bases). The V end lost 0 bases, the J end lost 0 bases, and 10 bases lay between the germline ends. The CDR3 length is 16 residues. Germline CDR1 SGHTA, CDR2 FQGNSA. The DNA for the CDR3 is TGTGCCAGCAGCTTAGCGCGGACAGTTAGCACAGATACGCAGTATTTT. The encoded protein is CASSLARTVSTDTQYF.

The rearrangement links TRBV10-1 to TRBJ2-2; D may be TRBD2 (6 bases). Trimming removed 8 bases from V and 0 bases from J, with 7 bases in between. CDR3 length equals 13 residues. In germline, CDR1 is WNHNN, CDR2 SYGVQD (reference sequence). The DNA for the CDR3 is TGCGCCAGCGGGACTTCGAACACCGGGGAGCTGTTTTTT. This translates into CASGTSNTGELFF.

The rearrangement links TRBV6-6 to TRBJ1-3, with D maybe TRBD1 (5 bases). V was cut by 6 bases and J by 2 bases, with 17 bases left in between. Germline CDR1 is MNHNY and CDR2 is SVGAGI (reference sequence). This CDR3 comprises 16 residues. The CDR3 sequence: CASSDFSGEAGNTIYF. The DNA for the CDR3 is TGTGCCAGCAGCGACTTCTCGGGGGAAGCTGGAAACACCATATATTTT.

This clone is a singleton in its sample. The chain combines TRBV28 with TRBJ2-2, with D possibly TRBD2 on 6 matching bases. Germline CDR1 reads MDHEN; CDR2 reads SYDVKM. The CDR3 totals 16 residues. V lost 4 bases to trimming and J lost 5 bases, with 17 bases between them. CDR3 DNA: TGTGCCAGCAGTTCGACTAATGGGGGAGGAACCGGGGAGCTGTTTTTT. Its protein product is CASSSTNGGGTGELFF.

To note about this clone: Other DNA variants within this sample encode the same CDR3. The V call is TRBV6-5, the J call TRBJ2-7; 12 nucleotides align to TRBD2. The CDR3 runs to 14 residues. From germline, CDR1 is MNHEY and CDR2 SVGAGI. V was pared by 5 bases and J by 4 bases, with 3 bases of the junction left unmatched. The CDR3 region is CASSPGLAGYEQYF. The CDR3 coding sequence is TGTGCCAGCAGTCCGGGACTAGCGGGTTACGAGCAGTACTTC.

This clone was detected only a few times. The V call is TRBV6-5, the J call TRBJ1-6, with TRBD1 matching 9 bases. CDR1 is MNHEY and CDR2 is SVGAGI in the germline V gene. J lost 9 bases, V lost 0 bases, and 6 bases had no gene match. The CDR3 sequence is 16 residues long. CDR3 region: CASSYSLGTGLSPLHF. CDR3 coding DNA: TGTGCCAGCAGTTACTCGTTAGGGACAGGGCTTTCACCCCTCCACTTT.

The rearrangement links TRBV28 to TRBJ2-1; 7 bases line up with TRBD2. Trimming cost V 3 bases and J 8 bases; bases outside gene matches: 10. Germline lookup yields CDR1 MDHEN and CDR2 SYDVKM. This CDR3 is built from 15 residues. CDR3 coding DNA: TGTGCCAGCAGTTTGGGTCGCGGGGGAGGCTATGAGCAGTTCTTC. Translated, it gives CASSLGRGGGYEQFF.

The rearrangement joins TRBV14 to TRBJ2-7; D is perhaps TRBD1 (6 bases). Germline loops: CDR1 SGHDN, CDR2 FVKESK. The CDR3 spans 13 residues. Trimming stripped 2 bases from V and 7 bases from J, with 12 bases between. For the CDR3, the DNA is TGTGCCAGCAGCCAAATGGGGGCGCGTGAGCAGTACGTC. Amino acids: CASSQMGAREQYV.

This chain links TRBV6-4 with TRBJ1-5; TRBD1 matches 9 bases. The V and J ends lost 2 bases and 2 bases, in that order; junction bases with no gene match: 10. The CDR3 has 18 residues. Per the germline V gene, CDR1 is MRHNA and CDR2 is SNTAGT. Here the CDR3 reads CASSDGTGYPVRNQPQHF. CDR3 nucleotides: TGTGCCAGCAGTGACGGGACAGGGTACCCCGTTCGCAATCAGCCCCAGCATTTT.

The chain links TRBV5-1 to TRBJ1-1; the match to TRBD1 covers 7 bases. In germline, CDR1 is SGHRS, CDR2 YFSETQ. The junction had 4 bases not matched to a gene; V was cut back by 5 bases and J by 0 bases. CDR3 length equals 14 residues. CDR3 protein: CASSRTGMNTEAFF. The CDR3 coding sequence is TGCGCCAGCAGTCGGACAGGAATGAACACTGAAGCTTTCTTT.

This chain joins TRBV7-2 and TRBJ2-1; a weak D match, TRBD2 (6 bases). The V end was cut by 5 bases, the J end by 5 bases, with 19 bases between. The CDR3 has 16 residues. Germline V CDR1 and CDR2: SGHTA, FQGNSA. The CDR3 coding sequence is TGTGCCAGCAGCGCCGCTGGCGGGGCGTTAGACAATGAGCAGTTCTTC. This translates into CASSAAGGALDNEQFF. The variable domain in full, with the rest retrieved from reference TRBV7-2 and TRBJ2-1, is GAGVSQSPSNKVTEKGKDVELRCDPISGHTALYWYRQSLGQGLEFLIYFQGNSAPDKSGLPSDRFSAERTGGSVSTLTIQRTQQEDSAVYLCASSAAGGALDNEQFFGPGTRLTVL.

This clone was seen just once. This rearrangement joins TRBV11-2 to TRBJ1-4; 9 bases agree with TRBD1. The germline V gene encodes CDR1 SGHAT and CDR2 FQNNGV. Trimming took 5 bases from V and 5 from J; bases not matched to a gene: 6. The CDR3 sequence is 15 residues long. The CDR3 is CASSRTGVLNEKLFF. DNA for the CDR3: TGTGCCAGCAGCCGGACAGGGGTTTTGAATGAAAAACTGTTTTTT.

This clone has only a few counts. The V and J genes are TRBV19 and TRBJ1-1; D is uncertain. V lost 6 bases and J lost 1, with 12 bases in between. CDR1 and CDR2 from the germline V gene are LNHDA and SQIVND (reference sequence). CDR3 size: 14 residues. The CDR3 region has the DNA TGTGCCAGTAGACCGATAGTTACGAACACTGAAGCTTTCTTT. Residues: CASRPIVTNTEAFF.

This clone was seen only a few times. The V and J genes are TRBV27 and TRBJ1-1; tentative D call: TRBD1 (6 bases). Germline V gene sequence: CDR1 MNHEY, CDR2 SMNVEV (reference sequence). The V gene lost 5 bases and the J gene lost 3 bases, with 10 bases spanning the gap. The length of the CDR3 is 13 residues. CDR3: CASSKQGYTEAFF. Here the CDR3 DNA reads TGTGCCAGCAGTAAACAGGGTTACACTGAAGCTTTCTTT.

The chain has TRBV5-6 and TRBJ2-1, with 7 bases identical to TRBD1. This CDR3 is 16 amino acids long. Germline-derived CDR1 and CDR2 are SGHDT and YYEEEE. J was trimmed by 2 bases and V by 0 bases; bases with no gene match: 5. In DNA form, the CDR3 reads TGTGCCAGCAGCTTGGAACAGGGGCTTACCTACAATGAGCAGTTCTTC. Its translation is CASSLEQGLTYNEQFF. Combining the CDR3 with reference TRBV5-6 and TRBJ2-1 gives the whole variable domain DAGVTQSPTHLIKTRGQQVTLRCSPKSGHDTVSWYQQALGQGPQFIFQYYEEEERQRGNFPDRFSGHQFPNYSSELNVNALLLGDSALYLCASSLEQGLTYNEQFFGPGTRLTVL.

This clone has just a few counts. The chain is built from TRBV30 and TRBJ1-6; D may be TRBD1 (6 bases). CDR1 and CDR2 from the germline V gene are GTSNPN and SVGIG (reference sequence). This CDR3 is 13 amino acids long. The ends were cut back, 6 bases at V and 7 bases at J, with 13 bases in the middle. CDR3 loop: CACAGQQNSPLHF. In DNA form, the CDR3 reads TGTGCCTGCGCCGGACAGCAGAATTCACCCCTCCACTTT. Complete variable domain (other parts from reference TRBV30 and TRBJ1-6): SQTIHQWPATLVQPVGSPLSLECTVEGTSNPNLYWYRQAAGRGLQLLFYSVGIGQISSEVPQNLSASRPQDRQFILSSKKLLLSDSGFYLCACAGQQNSPLHFGNGTRLTVT.

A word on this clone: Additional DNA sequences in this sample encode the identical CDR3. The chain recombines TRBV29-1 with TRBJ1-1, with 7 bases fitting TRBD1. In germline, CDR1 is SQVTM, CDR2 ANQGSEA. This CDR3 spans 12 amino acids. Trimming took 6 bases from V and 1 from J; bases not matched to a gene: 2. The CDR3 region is CSVGDRNTEAFF. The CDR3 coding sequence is TGCAGCGTCGGGGACAGGAACACTGAAGCTTTCTTT.

The CDR3 DNA sequence: TGTGCCAGCTCAGGGGGATACGAGCAGTACTTC. This gives the protein CASSGGYEQYF. This chain uses TRBV5-6 with TRBJ2-7; 7 bases are a match to TRBD1. The V gene's germline CDR1 is SGHDT and CDR2 YYEEEE. The V and J ends lost 7 bases and 4 bases, in that order; junction bases with no gene match: 2. The CDR3 has 11 residues. Full variable domain (outside the CDR3, taken from reference TRBV5-6 and TRBJ2-7): DAGVTQSPTHLIKTRGQQVTLRCSPKSGHDTVSWYQQALGQGPQFIFQYYEEEERQRGNFPDRFSGHQFPNYSSELNVNALLLGDSALYLCASSGGYEQYFGPGTRLTVT.

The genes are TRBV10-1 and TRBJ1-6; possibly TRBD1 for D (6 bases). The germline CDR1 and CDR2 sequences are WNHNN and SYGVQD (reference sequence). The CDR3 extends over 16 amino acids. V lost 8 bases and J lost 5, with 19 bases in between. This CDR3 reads CASPAPGETNNSPLHF. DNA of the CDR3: TGCGCCAGCCCTGCGCCAGGGGAAACAAATAATTCACCCCTCCACTTT.

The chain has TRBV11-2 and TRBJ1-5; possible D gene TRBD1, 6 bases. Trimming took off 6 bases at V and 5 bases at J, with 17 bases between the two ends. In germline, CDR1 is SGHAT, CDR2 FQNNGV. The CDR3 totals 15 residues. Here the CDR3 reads CASRRTGKKDQPQHF. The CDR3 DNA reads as TGTGCCAGCAGACGAACAGGGAAGAAGGATCAGCCCCAGCATTTT.

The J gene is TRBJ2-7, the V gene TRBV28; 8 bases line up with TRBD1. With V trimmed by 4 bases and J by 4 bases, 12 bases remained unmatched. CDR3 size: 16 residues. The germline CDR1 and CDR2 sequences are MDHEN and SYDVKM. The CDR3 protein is CASSSLGQGAIYEQYV. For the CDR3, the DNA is TGTGCCAGCAGTTCTCTAGGGCAGGGGGCAATATACGAGCAGTACGTC.

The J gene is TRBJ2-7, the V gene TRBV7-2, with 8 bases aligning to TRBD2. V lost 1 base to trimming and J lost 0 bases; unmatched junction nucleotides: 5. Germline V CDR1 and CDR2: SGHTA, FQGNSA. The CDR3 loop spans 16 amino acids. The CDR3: CASSLVAGSSSYEQYF. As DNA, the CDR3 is TGTGCCAGCAGCTTAGTAGCGGGGAGCTCCTCCTACGAGCAGTACTTC.

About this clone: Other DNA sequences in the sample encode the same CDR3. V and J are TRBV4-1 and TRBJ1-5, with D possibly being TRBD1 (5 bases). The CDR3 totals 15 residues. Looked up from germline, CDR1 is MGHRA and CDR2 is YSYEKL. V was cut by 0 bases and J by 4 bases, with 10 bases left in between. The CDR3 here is CASSQEGAGNQPQHF. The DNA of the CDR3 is TGCGCCAGCAGCCAAGAAGGGGCGGGAAATCAGCCCCAGCATTTT.

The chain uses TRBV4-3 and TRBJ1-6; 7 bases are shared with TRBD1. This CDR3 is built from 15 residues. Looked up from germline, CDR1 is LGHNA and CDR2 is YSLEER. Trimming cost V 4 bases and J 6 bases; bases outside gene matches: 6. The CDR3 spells CASSPGTAVNSPLHF. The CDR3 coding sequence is TGCGCCAGCAGCCCCGGGACAGCAGTTAATTCACCCCTCCACTTT.

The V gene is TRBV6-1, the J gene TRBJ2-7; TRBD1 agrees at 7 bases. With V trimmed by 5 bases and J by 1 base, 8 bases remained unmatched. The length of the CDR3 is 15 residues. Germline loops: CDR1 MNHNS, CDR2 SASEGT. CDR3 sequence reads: CASSLRQGSSYEQYF. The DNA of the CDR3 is TGTGCCAGCAGTTTACGACAGGGTTCGTCCTACGAGCAGTACTTC.